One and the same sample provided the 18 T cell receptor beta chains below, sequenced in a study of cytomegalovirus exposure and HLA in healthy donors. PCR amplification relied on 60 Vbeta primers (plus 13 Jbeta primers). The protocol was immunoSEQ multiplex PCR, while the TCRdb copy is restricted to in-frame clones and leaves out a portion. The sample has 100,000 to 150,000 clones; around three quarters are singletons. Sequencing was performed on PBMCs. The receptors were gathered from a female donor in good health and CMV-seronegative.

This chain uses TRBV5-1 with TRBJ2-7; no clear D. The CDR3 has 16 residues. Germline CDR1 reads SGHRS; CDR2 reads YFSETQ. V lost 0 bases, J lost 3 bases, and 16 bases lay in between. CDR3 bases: TGCGCCAGCAGCTTGGCGGGTAGCCTCGGCATCTACGAGCAGTACTTC. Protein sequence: CASSLAGSLGIYEQYF.

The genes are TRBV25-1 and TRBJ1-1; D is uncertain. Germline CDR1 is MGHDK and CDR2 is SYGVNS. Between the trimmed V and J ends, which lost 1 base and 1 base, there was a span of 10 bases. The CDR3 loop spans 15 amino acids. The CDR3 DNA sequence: TGTGCCAGCAGTGAATGGTCGGCAGGGAACACTGAAGCTTTCTTT. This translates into CASSEWSAGNTEAFF. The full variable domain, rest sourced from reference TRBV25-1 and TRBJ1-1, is EADIYQTPRYLVIGTGKKITLECSQTMGHDKMYWYQQDPGMELHLIHYSYGVNSTEKGDLSSESTVSRIRTEHFPLTLESARPSHTSQYLCASSEWSAGNTEAFFGQGTRLTVV.

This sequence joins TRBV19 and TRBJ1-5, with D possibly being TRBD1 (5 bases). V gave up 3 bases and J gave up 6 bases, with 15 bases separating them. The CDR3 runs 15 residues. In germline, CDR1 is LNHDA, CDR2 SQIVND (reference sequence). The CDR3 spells CASSISGGRSQPQHF. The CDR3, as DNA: TGTGCCAGTAGTATTTCCGGGGGTAGGAGTCAGCCCCAGCATTTT. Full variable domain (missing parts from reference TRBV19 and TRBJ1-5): DGGITQSPKYLFRKEGQNVTLSCEQNLNHDAMYWYRQDPGQGLRLIYYSQIVNDFQKGDIAEGYSVSREKKESFPLTVTSAQKNPTAFYLCASSISGGRSQPQHFGDGTRLSIL.

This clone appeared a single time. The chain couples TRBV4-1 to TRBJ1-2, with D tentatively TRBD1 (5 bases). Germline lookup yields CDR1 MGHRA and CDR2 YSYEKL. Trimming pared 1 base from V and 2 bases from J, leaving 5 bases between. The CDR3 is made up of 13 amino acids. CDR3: CASSQGTNYGYTF. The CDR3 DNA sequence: TGCGCCAGCAGCCAAGGGACAAACTATGGCTACACCTTC.

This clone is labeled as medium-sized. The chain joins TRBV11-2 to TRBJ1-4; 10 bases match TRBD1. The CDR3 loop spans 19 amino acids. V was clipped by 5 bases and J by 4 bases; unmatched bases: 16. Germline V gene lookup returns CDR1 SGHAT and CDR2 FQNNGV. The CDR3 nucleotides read TGTGCCAGCAGCCCTATAGGGACAGGGGAACGGTTGGGTAATGAAAAACTGTTTTTT. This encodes CASSPIGTGERLGNEKLFF.

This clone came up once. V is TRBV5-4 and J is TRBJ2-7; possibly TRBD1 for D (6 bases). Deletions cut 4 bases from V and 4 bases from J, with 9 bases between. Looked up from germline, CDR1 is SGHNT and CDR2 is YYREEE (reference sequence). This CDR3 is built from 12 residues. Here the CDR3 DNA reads TGTGCCAGCAGCGTCGGGACATACGAGCAGTACTTC. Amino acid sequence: CASSVGTYEQYF.

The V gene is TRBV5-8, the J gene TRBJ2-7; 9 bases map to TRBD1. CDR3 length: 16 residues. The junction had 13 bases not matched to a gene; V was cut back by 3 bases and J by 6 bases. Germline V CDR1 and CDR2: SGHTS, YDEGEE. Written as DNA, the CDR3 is TGTGCCAGCAGCTGGGATCCGGGACAGGGAGGCTCCGAGCAGTACTTC. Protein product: CASSWDPGQGGSEQYF.

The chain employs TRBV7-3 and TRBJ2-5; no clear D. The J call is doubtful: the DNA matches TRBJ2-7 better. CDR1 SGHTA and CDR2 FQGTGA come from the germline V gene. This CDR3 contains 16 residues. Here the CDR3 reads CASSFSEVYTAYEQYF. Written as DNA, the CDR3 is TGTGCCAGCAGCTTTTCCGAGGTATATACCGCCTACGAGCAGTACTTC.

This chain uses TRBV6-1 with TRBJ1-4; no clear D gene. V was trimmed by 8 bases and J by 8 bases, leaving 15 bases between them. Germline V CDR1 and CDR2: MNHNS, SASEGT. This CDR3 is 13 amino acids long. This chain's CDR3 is CASWRPGQEKLFF. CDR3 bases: TGTGCCAGCTGGCGGCCGGGTCAGGAAAAACTGTTTTTT.

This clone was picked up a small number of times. In nucleotides, the CDR3 is TGTGCCAGCTCACCTTGGACAGCTAGCGGCACTGAAGCTTTCTTT. This codes for CASSPWTASGTEAFF. The chain carries TRBV18 and TRBJ1-1; D is possibly TRBD1 (6 bases). Trimming took off 3 bases at V and 4 bases at J, with 15 bases between the two ends. Germline CDR1 and CDR2: KGHSH and LQKENI. The CDR3 is 15 amino acids.

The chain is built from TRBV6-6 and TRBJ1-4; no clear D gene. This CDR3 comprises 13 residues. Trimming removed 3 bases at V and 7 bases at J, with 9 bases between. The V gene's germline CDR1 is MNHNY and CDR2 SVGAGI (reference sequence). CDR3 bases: TGTGCCAGCAGTTATCGGGGTGGTGAAAAACTGTTTTTT. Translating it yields CASSYRGGEKLFF.

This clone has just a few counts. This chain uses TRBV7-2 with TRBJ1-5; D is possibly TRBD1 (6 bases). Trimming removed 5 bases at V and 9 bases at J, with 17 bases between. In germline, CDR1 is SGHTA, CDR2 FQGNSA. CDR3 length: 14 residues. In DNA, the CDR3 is TGTGCCAGCAGCCCTGGACAGCCGGCGGGGCCCCAGCATTTT. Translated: CASSPGQPAGPQHF.

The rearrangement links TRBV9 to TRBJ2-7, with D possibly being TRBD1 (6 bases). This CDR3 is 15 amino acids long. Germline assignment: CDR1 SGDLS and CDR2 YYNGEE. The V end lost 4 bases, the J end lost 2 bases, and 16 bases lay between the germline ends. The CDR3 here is CASSYRTGTPYEQYF. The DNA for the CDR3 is TGTGCCAGCAGCTACCGAACAGGGACCCCCTACGAGCAGTACTTC. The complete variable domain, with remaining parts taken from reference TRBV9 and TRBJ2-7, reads DSGVTQTPKHLITATGQRVTLRCSPRSGDLSVYWYQQSLDQGLQFLIQYYNGEERAKGNILERFSAQQFPDLHSELNLSSLELGDSALYFCASSYRTGTPYEQYFGPGTRLTVT.

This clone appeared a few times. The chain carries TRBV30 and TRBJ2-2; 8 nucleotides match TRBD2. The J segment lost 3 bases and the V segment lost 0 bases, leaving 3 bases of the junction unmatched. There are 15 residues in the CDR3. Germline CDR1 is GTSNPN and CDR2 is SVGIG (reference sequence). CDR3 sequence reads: CAWSVPGGDTGELFF. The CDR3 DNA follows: TGTGCCTGGAGTGTACCGGGAGGGGACACCGGGGAGCTGTTTTTT.

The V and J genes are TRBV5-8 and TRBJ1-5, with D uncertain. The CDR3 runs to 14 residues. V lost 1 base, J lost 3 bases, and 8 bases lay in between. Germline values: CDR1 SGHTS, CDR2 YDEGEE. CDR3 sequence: CASSLYGLNQPQHF. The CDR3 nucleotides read TGTGCCAGCAGCTTGTACGGTCTCAATCAGCCCCAGCATTTT.

In DNA, the CDR3 is TGTGCCAGTAGTATTCAGGGGATGAACACTGAAGCTTTCTTT. Translating it yields CASSIQGMNTEAFF. The V call is TRBV19, the J call TRBJ1-1, with D possibly being TRBD1 (6 bases). CDR3 size: 14 residues. Per the germline V gene, CDR1 is LNHDA and CDR2 is SQIVND (reference sequence). V was pared by 3 bases and J by 0 bases, with 8 bases between.

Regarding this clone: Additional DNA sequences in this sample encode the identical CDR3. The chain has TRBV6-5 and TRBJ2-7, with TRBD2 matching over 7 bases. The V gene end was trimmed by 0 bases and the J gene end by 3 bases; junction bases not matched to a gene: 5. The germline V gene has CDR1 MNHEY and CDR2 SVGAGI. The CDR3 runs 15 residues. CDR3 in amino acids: CASSYSASGNYEQYF. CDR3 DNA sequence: TGTGCCAGCAGTTACTCGGCCAGCGGGAACTACGAGCAGTACTTC.

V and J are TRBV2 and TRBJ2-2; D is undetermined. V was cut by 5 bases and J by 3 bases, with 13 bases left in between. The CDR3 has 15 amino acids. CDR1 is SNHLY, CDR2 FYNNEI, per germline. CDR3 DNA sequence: TGTGCCAGCAGTTCAACCCTTGCGGACACCGGGGAGCTGTTTTTT. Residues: CASSSTLADTGELFF.